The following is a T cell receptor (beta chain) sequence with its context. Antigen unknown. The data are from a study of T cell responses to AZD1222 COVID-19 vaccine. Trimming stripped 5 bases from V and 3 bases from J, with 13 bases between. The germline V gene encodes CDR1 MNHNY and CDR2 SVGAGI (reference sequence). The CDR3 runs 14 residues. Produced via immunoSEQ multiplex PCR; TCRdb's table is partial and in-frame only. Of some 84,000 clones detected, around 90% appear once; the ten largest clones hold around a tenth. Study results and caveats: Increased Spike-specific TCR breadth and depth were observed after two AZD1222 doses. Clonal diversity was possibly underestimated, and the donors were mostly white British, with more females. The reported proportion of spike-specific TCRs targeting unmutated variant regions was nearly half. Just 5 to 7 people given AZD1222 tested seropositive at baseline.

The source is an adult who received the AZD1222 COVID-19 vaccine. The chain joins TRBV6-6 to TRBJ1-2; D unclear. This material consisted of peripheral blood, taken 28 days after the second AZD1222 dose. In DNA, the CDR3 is TGTGCCAGCAGTCCCCGTACCAATGACTATGGCTACACCTTC. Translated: CASSPRTNDYGYTF.